The 16 T cell receptor beta chains listed next were all sequenced from one sample in a study of neurological immune-mediated disorders. TCRdb reprocessed the 5' RACE reads with MiXCR, giving one entry per CDR3 protein. The data hold about 62,000 distinct CDR3 sequences, with 3% to 4% observed a single time. The sequenced sample was PBMCs. Receptors originate from a woman between 45 and 65 years old with multiple sclerosis.

This clonotype has ten or more counts. The genes are TRBV5-4 and TRBJ2-1, with no clear D. The germline CDR1 and CDR2 sequences are SGHNT and YYREEE (reference sequence). This CDR3 has 14 residues. V was pared by 4 bases and J by 8 bases, with 16 bases between. The CDR3 sequence: CASSVQVPGDEQFF. The CDR3 bases are TGTGCCAGCAGCGTTCAGGTCCCTGGGGATGAGCAGTTCTTC.

There are many counts of this clonotype. The chain uses TRBV14 and TRBJ2-7; TRBD1 might be the D (6 bases). Germline-derived CDR1 and CDR2 are SGHDN and FVKESK. The CDR3 sequence is 15 residues long. V gave up 2 bases and J gave up 4 bases, with 15 bases separating them. CDR3 in amino acids: CASSQRDNQLYEQYF. The CDR3, as DNA: TGTGCCAGCAGCCAAAGGGACAACCAATTGTACGAGCAGTACTTC.

This clonotype was seen at least ten times. The chain uses TRBV20-1 and TRBJ2-2, with D perhaps TRBD1 (6 bases). The V gene lost 3 bases and the J gene lost 1 base, with 9 bases spanning the gap. The CDR3 is made up of 14 amino acids. Germline V CDR1 and CDR2: DFQATT, SNEGSKA (reference sequence). The CDR3 coding sequence is TGCAGTGCTAGGCCGGGACAGAACACCGGGGAGCTGTTTTTT. Translated: CSARPGQNTGELFF.

To note about this clonotype: Compared with germline, one end of the junction differs, possibly owing to a read error. This chain uses TRBV5-1 with TRBJ1-5; perhaps TRBD1 as D (6 bases). The CDR3 is 15 residues long. Looked up from germline, CDR1 is SGHRS and CDR2 is YFSETQ. CDR3 DNA sequence: TGCGCCAGCAGCTTGTGGTCGGGGGGCGAGCAGCCCCAGAATTTT. Translation gives CASSLWSGGEQPQNF.

This clonotype occurred many times. This rearrangement joins TRBV29-1 to TRBJ2-4, with D possibly TRBD2 on 5 matching bases. This CDR3 is 12 amino acids long. Germline V CDR1 and CDR2: SQVTM, ANQGSEA. With 5 bases removed from V and 6 bases from J, the gap between germline ends came to 11 bases. CDR3 region: CSVSDGGNIQYF. CDR3 DNA sequence: TGCAGCGTTTCGGACGGAGGAAACATTCAGTACTTC.

This clonotype was detected ten times or more. CDR3: CASSLGTYNEKLFF. CDR3 nucleotide sequence: TGTGCCAGCAGCTTGGGGACGTACAATGAAAAACTGTTTTTT. The chain joins TRBV7-8 to TRBJ1-4; D is possibly TRBD1 (5 bases). CDR1 is SGHVS and CDR2 is FQNEAQ in the germline V gene. The CDR3 runs 14 residues. V lost 3 bases and J lost 5, with 10 bases in between.

This clonotype was counted many times. The CDR3 loop reads CASSLVGRGRSDTQYF. The CDR3 nucleotides read TGCGCCAGCAGCTTGGTAGGCAGAGGGAGGTCAGATACGCAGTATTTT. The chain recombines TRBV5-1 with TRBJ2-3; possibly TRBD2 for D (6 bases). The CDR3 covers 16 residues. Germline-derived CDR1 and CDR2 are SGHRS and YFSETQ. V gave up 0 bases and J gave up 4 bases, with 15 bases separating them.

In its sample, this clonotype was seen many times. This chain uses TRBV29-1 with TRBJ2-7, with D possibly TRBD1 on 6 matching bases. CDR1 and CDR2 (germline): SQVTM, ANQGSEA. V gave up 1 base and J gave up 0 bases, with 7 bases separating them. This CDR3 region has 13 residues. CDR3 bases: TGCAGCGTTGAAGTGGACAGCTCCTACGAGCAGTACTTC. Amino acid sequence: CSVEVDSSYEQYF.

Ten or more counts support this clonotype. The V call is TRBV20-1, the J call TRBJ2-1; TRBD2 agrees at 9 bases. Trimming at V came to 5 bases and at J to 8 bases, leaving 16 bases not matched to a gene. The CDR3 covers 16 residues. Germline values: CDR1 DFQATT, CDR2 SNEGSKA (reference sequence). The CDR3 loop is CSASTGRGRAGDEQFF. In nucleotides, the CDR3 is TGCAGTGCTTCCACGGGACGCGGGAGGGCCGGAGATGAGCAGTTCTTC.

This clonotype was seen many times. The chain is built from TRBV6-2 or TRBV6-3 and TRBJ2-7; D is unclear. The CDR3 sequence is 12 residues long. Germline V CDR1 and CDR2: MNHEY, SVGEGT. Deletions cut 2 bases from V and 7 bases from J, with 9 bases between. The CDR3 spells CASSYTVGEQYF. The DNA of the CDR3 is TGTGCCAGCAGTTACACAGTAGGGGAGCAGTACTTC.

Points on this clonotype: This may arise from a read error, as a much more abundant clone is one base away. The J gene is TRBJ2-5, the V gene TRBV7-2; D call uncertain. Germline-derived CDR1 and CDR2 are SGHTA and FQGNSA. The CDR3 spans 12 residues. The CDR3 protein is CASSLALETKYF. The CDR3 DNA is TGTGCCAGCAGCTTAGCGCTGGAGACCAAGTACTTC.

This clonotype is medium-sized (0.01 to 0.1%). The rearrangement links TRBV4-3 to TRBJ2-1, with TRBD2 matching 10 bases. The ends lost 0 bases at V and 4 bases at J; junction bases unmatched: 9. Germline V gene lookup returns CDR1 LGHNA and CDR2 YSLEER. The CDR3 is made up of 18 amino acids. The CDR3 nucleotides are TGCGCCAGCAGCCAAGACGCTAGCGGGAGTAGCCGGTACAATGAGCAGTTCTTC. Its translation: CASSQDASGSSRYNEQFF.

This clonotype occurred many times. The genes are TRBV5-1 and TRBJ2-7, with 11 bases fitting TRBD1. The CDR3 covers 16 residues. From germline, CDR1 is SGHRS and CDR2 YFSETQ. J was trimmed by 7 bases and V by 1 base; bases with no gene match: 10. The chain's CDR3 is CASSLRSGQGGGEQYF. In DNA form, the CDR3 reads TGCGCCAGCAGCTTGAGATCGGGACAGGGGGGCGGGGAGCAGTACTTC.

This clonotype was observed at least ten times. The genes are TRBV24-1 and TRBJ2-1; D possibly uses TRBD1 or TRBD2 (5 bases each). The CDR3 totals 15 residues. Trimming took 4 bases from V and 8 from J, leaving 17 bases between them. The germline CDR1 and CDR2 sequences are KGHDR and SFDVKD. CDR3: CATSDGTTLAHEQFF. The CDR3 bases are TGTGCCACCAGTGACGGGACGACGCTCGCCCATGAGCAGTTCTTC.

Many counts were recorded for this clonotype. The chain joins TRBV7-9 to TRBJ2-7, with D possibly TRBD1 on 6 matching bases. The V and J ends lost 6 bases and 2 bases respectively, with 8 bases between them. Germline CDR1 reads SEHNR; CDR2 reads FQNEAQ (reference sequence). The CDR3 consists of 12 residues. CDR3 coding DNA: TGTGCCAGCAGTTCAGGGGCCTACGAGCAGTACTTC. Translated, it gives CASSSGAYEQYF.

The chain joins TRBV5-1 to TRBJ2-7; D is uncertain. Germline-derived CDR1 and CDR2 are SGHRS and YFSETQ. The CDR3 is made up of 17 amino acids. Trimming left V 2 bases short and J 0 bases short, with 18 bases between. CDR3 coding DNA: TGCGCCAGCAGCTTTCTTACGATTTCTTCCAGCTCCTACGAGCAGTACTTC. It yields the protein CASSFLTISSSSYEQYF. The variable domain in full, completed from reference TRBV5-1 and TRBJ2-7, reads KAGVTQTPRYLIKTRGQQVTLSCSPISGHRSVSWYQQTPGQGLQFLFEYFSETQRNKGNFPGRFSGRQFSNSRSEMNVSTLELGDSALYLCASSFLTISSSSYEQYFGPGTRLTVT.